One sample yielded the 15 T cell receptor beta chains listed below, sequenced in a study of blood T cells in healthy people across ages. Next came a second PCR, run for about 6 to 12 cycles, which used a sample-barcoded 5' primer along with a J-beta primer mix. Each CDR3 protein gets one entry after TCRdb re-called the 5' RACE reads with MiXCR. Of 710,000 or so distinct CDR3 sequences listed, about 32% were seen once; the top ten hold roughly 14%. Sequences were obtained from blood. Receptor source: a woman aged 80 or older in good health.

This clonotype was recorded a few times. V gene TRBV3-1 combines with J gene TRBJ1-2; D might be TRBD1 (5 bases). Trimming cost V 2 bases and J 0 bases, with 16 bases left between them. Germline V gives CDR1 LGHDT, CDR2 YNNKEL (reference sequence). The CDR3 is made up of 17 amino acids. CDR3 DNA sequence: TGTGCCAGCAGCCAAACCCGGACACGGCTAACTAACTATGGCTACACCTTC. Its translation is CASSQTRTRLTNYGYTF.

The rearrangement joins TRBV7-2 to TRBJ1-6; maybe TRBD1 (6 bases). The germline V gene has CDR1 SGHTA and CDR2 FQGNSA. The CDR3 consists of 15 residues. Trimming left V 1 base short and J 9 bases short, with 13 bases between. CDR3 amino acids: CASSLGQGPSSPLHF. CDR3 nucleotide sequence: TGTGCCAGCAGCTTAGGGCAGGGGCCCTCTTCACCCCTCCACTTT.

This clonotype was counted ten times or more. This chain uses TRBV7-9 with TRBJ2-3; D remains ambiguous. V was shortened by 3 bases and J by 6 bases, with 7 bases between the two germline ends. Germline V gene data show CDR1 as SEHNR and CDR2 as FQNEAQ (reference sequence). The CDR3 spans 12 residues. The CDR3 DNA sequence: TGTGCCAGCAGCTTGGCCTCTGATACGCAGTATTTT. Protein sequence: CASSLASDTQYF.

The V call is TRBV20-1, the J call TRBJ2-1; TRBD2 matches at 9 bases. This CDR3 has 12 residues. J lost 5 bases, V lost 8 bases, and 4 bases had no gene match. Germline loops: CDR1 DFQATT, CDR2 SNEGSKA (reference sequence). DNA of the CDR3: TGCAGTATTAGCGGGGGTAACAATGAGCAGTTCTTC. Its translation: CSISGGNNEQFF.

This clonotype was detected many times. The chain is built from TRBV6-2 or TRBV6-3 and TRBJ2-7; D possibly corresponds to TRBD2 (6 bases). Per the germline V gene, CDR1 is MNHEY and CDR2 is SVGEGT. The CDR3 has 15 amino acids. Trimming stripped 7 bases from V and 0 bases from J, with 16 bases between. The CDR3 is CASTSPGDSSYEQYF. The CDR3 DNA is TGTGCCAGCACCTCGCCGGGGGATAGCTCCTACGAGCAGTACTTC.

Only a few counts were recorded for this clonotype. One base away lies a much larger clone, so this may be a sequencing read error. V gene TRBV4-3 combines with J gene TRBJ2-1; D may be TRBD2 (5 bases). Germline CDR1 and CDR2: LGHNA and YSLEER. The CDR3 has 17 amino acids. CDR3 sequence (DNA): TGCGCCAGCAGCCTCGGACGGGCGGGTAGTACCTACAATGAGCGGTTCTTC. It yields the protein CASSLGRAGSTYNERFF.

The chain links TRBV11-3 to TRBJ2-4; tentative D call: TRBD2 (5 bases). V was pared by 2 bases and J by 7 bases, with 12 bases between. The CDR3 is made up of 14 amino acids. Germline V lookup: CDR1 SGHNT, CDR2 YENEEA. In nucleotides, the CDR3 is TGTGCCAGCAGCTTAAACGGGCCGGGGAACATTCAGTACTTC. Translation gives CASSLNGPGNIQYF.

The chain joins TRBV12-3 or TRBV12-4 to TRBJ2-7; the match to TRBD1 covers 8 bases. V gave up 6 bases and J gave up 2 bases; unmatched junction bases: 12. The CDR3 contains 16 residues. Here the CDR3 DNA reads TGTGCCAGCAGCTTGCGGACAGGGTTTTCGGCCTACGAGCAGTACTTC. Translated, it gives CASSLRTGFSAYEQYF.

This clonotype was picked up many times. The gene calls are TRBV5-6 and TRBJ1-2; D is possibly TRBD1 (5 bases). In germline, CDR1 is SGHDT, CDR2 YYEEEE. The ends were cut back, 4 bases at V and 3 bases at J, with 10 bases in the middle. The length of the CDR3 is 13 residues. This chain's CDR3 is CASSIGTDYGYTF. Here the CDR3 DNA reads TGTGCCAGCAGCATCGGGACGGACTATGGCTACACCTTC.

The V and J genes are TRBV28 and TRBJ2-3; D gene ambiguous. The CDR3 is 14 residues long. Between the trimmed V and J ends, which lost 3 bases and 2 bases, there was a span of 9 bases. Germline lookup yields CDR1 MDHEN and CDR2 SYDVKM. CDR3 amino acids: CASSFSRATDTQYF. CDR3 bases: TGTGCCAGCAGTTTCAGTAGGGCCACAGATACGCAGTATTTT.

This clonotype occurred a few times. This may be a read error: a much more frequent sequence differs by one nucleotide. The J gene is TRBJ2-1, the V gene TRBV24-1, with no clear D. Between the trimmed V and J ends, which lost 9 bases and 8 bases, there was a span of 22 bases. CDR1 is KGHDR and CDR2 is SFDVKD in the germline V gene. The CDR3 contains 15 residues. CDR3 nucleotides: TGTGCCACCTCATATGGCCCCGGTAAGACCGATGAGCAGTTCTTC. This codes for CATSYGPGKTDEQFF.

This clonotype came up a few times. A much larger clonotype is one base distant, so this may be a read error. V gene TRBV20-1 combines with J gene TRBJ2-1; D gene ambiguous. The J call is in doubt because the DNA end fits TRBJ2-7 better. This CDR3 has 15 residues. Germline assignment: CDR1 DFQATT and CDR2 SNEGSKA (reference sequence). CDR3 DNA: TGCAGTGCTAGAGATTGGCGAAGCTCCTACAATGAGCAGTACTTC. It is translated as CSARDWRSSYNEQYF.

Of note for this clonotype: A much larger clonotype is one base distant, so this may be a read error. The chain carries TRBV5-1 and TRBJ2-1, with D possibly TRBD2 on 6 matching bases. Germline CDR1 is SGHRS and CDR2 is YFSETQ. CDR3 size: 14 residues. V gave up 4 bases and J gave up 9 bases, with 17 bases separating them. The CDR3 protein is CASSRDDLASEQFF. The CDR3 nucleotides read TGCGCCAGCAGCCGGGACGATCTAGCGTCTGAGCAGTTCTTC.

This chain connects TRBV7-8 to TRBJ1-1; no firm D call. Looked up from germline, CDR1 is SGHVS and CDR2 is FQNEAQ. V lost 5 bases, J lost 5 bases, and 9 bases lay in between. This CDR3 region has 12 residues. The CDR3 DNA is TGTGCCAGCAGCAGCGCCCAGACTGAAGCTTTCTTT. Its protein product is CASSSAQTEAFF. The complete variable domain, with remaining parts taken from reference TRBV7-8 and TRBJ1-1, reads GAGVSQSPRYKVAKRGQDVALRCDPISGHVSLFWYQQALGQGPEFLTYFQNEAQLDKSGLPSDRFFAERPEGSVSTLKIQRTQQEDSAVYLCASSSAQTEAFFGQGTRLTVV.

V and J are TRBV20-1 and TRBJ2-7; no definite D call. V was cut by 6 bases and J by 6 bases, with 15 bases left in between. The germline CDR1 and CDR2 sequences are DFQATT and SNEGSKA (reference sequence). The CDR3 has 12 residues. For the CDR3, the DNA is TGCAGTGCCCCCTGGACCGGGCGCGAGCAGTACTTC. Protein: CSAPWTGREQYF.